Reported below is one T cell receptor (beta chain). Its specificity is not known. Orbital computed tomography, thyroid ultrasound, serum thyroxine and TRAb, and clinical symptoms together informed the diagnoses. The data derive from a study of T cells in Graves' hyperthyroidism and ophthalmopathy. Findings of the study overall: Ophthalmopathy stood apart from stable hyperthyroidism in a 13 V-J model. Progression to ophthalmopathy was predicted a median of approximately seven months early.

Amplification of TCR beta CDR3 regions used RNA as the template. The HTBI primer set served for first-round RT-PCR of the TCR CDR3. TCRdb itself ran the multiplex PCR reads through MiXCR, one entry per CDR3 protein. The profile covers roughly 560,000 distinct CDR3 sequences, with about 15% appearing a single time and 4% to 5.5% taken by the ten largest. The clonotype was recovered from a woman between 35 and 50 years old with Graves' ophthalmopathy. Sample: blood.

The CDR3 coding sequence is TGTGCCAGCAGCTTATCCCTATGGGGCGAGCCCCAGCATTTT. Protein sequence: CASSLSLWGEPQHF. The chain employs TRBV7-2 and TRBJ1-5; TRBD1 is a possible D gene (5 bases). V was clipped by 2 bases and J by 8 bases, with 13 bases between them. The CDR3 is 14 residues long. CDR1 is SGHTA, CDR2 FQGNSA, per germline.